This entry features one T cell receptor (beta chain) sequence. Antigen unknown. Sequenced by immunoSEQ multiplex PCR; TCRdb stores in-frame clones only, minus some. The profile covers 20,000 to 25,000 clones, with roughly nine tenths appearing a single time and roughly 0.58% taken by the ten largest. Germline-derived CDR1 and CDR2 are MGHDK and SYGVNS. The V gene lost 2 bases and the J gene lost 1 base, with 13 bases spanning the gap. The CDR3 is 16 residues long. This sample was taken from a study of PD-1 blockade in classical Hodgkin lymphoma. Time point specified: newly diagnosed, previously untreated cHL patient sample. Purification of CD4+ T cells from thawed PBMCs was performed via magnetic negative selection. Points from the study as a whole: Newly diagnosed patients reportedly had lower baseline TCR diversity than healthy donors.

What was sequenced was CD4+ T cells from blood. This sequence was found in a human donor with classical Hodgkin lymphoma. The V gene is TRBV25-1, the J gene TRBJ2-3, with D unclear. CDR3 nucleotides: TGTGCCAGCAGTGAAAGGGCAGGATCTGGCACAGATACGCAGTATTTT. Translation gives CASSERAGSGTDTQYF.